One and the same sample provided the 30 T cell receptor beta chains below, sequenced in a study of long-term antiretroviral therapy in people with HIV. immunoSEQ v3.0 was run at survey level. Only in-frame clones appear in the TCRdb table, and some are missing; sequencing was by immunoSEQ multiplex PCR. Here the sample spans fewer than 35,000 clones, roughly 97% being singletons. The input for sequencing was unsorted PBMCs, taken 6.9 years after starting antiretroviral therapy. These receptors all stem from a man aged 25-40 years with HIV.

Concerning this clone: The junction and the germline gene differ at one end; a read error may be behind it. J is TRBJ2-7 and V is TRBV13; 10 nucleotides align to TRBD2. This CDR3 region has 16 residues. Looked up from germline, CDR1 is PRHDT and CDR2 is FYEKMQ (reference sequence). The CDR3: CASSLGPPSGSSEQYF. CDR3 sequence (DNA): TGTGCCAGCAGCCTAGGGCCTCCTAGCGGGAGCAGCGAGCAGTACTTC.

The V gene is TRBV19, the J gene TRBJ1-2, with 7 bases matching TRBD1. The CDR3 contains 14 residues. The trim removed 2 bases at V and 6 bases at J, leaving 6 bases unmatched. Germline values: CDR1 LNHDA, CDR2 SQIVND (reference sequence). The CDR3 nucleotides are TGTGCCAGTAGTATACTGACAGGGTTTGATGGCTACACCTTC. Its protein product is CASSILTGFDGYTF.

This rearrangement joins TRBV7-3 to TRBJ2-1; 9 nucleotides agree with TRBD2. J lost 7 bases, V lost 6 bases, and 10 bases had no gene match. Germline assignment: CDR1 SGHTA and CDR2 FQGTGA. The CDR3 runs to 15 residues. The CDR3 is CASSLIAGAWNEQFF. CDR3 DNA: TGTGCCAGCAGTCTTATAGCGGGAGCCTGGAATGAGCAGTTCTTC.

The rearrangement joins TRBV11-3 to TRBJ1-1; D is undetermined. CDR1 is SGHNT and CDR2 is YENEEA in the germline V gene. CDR3 size: 13 residues. V gave up 5 bases and J gave up 3 bases, with 10 bases separating them. In DNA, the CDR3 is TGTGCCAGCAGCAGAAGTCTGGACACTGAAGCTTTCTTT. Its translation is CASSRSLDTEAFF.

This chain connects TRBV5-6 to TRBJ2-2, with no clear D. The length of the CDR3 is 14 residues. Looked up from germline, CDR1 is SGHDT and CDR2 is YYEEEE. V lost 3 bases, J lost 1 base, and 7 bases lay in between. CDR3 bases: TGTGCCAGCAGCTCGAACATGAACACCGGGGAGCTGTTTTTT. Protein sequence: CASSSNMNTGELFF.

The chain links TRBV4-3 to TRBJ2-2; D is ambiguous. Germline lookup yields CDR1 LGHNA and CDR2 YSLEER. CDR3 length: 16 amino acids. Trimming removed 0 bases from V and 4 bases from J, with 12 bases in between. In DNA form, the CDR3 reads TGCGCCAGCAGCCAAGAAGGGAAGTTTGGCACCGGGGAGCTGTTTTTT. Protein sequence: CASSQEGKFGTGELFF.

This clone was observed a few times. This chain uses TRBV15 with TRBJ2-7, with D perhaps TRBD1 or TRBD2 (5 bases each). The germline V gene has CDR1 LNHNV and CDR2 YYDKDF (reference sequence). This CDR3 is 16 amino acids long. V was trimmed by 0 bases and J by 5 bases, leaving 17 bases between them. The CDR3 sequence is CATSRDLGTGTNEQYF. The CDR3 DNA sequence: TGTGCCACCAGCAGAGATCTAGGGACCGGGACCAACGAGCAGTACTTC.

This sequence joins TRBV30 and TRBJ2-2; 12 bases agree with TRBD2. The CDR3 has 15 residues. V shed 3 bases and J 6 bases; nucleotides not matched to a gene: 5. CDR1 is GTSNPN and CDR2 is SVGIG in the germline V gene (reference sequence). CDR3 coding DNA: TGTGCCTGGAGAGGTCTAGCGGGAGGGGCCGGGGAGCTGTTTTTT. It yields the protein CAWRGLAGGAGELFF.

The chain links TRBV4-3 to TRBJ1-1; 10 positions agree with TRBD1. CDR3 length: 15 residues. Unmatched junction bases numbered 8, after V lost 5 bases and J lost 5 bases. CDR1 is LGHNA, CDR2 YSLEER, per germline. This chain's CDR3 is CASSTGTGERTEAFF. CDR3 sequence (DNA): TGCGCCAGCAGCACCGGGACAGGGGAGAGGACTGAAGCTTTCTTT.

The chain employs TRBV5-1 and TRBJ1-1, with D possibly matching TRBD1 (6 bases). Trimming stripped 0 bases from V and 4 bases from J, with 13 bases between. This CDR3 spans 15 amino acids. CDR1 and CDR2 from the germline V gene are SGHRS and YFSETQ. DNA for the CDR3: TGCGCCAGCAGCTTGGGGGGGGCGCCGGGCACTGAAGCTTTCTTT. Translation: CASSLGGAPGTEAFF.

The rearrangement uses TRBV5-4 and TRBJ1-2; perhaps TRBD1 as D (5 bases). Germline values: CDR1 SGHNT, CDR2 YYREEE (reference sequence). Trimming removed 4 bases from V and 3 bases from J, with 13 bases in between. CDR3 length: 14 residues. CDR3 sequence: CASSPQAADYGYTF. CDR3 nucleotide sequence: TGTGCCAGCAGCCCACAGGCGGCTGACTATGGCTACACCTTC.

The chain is built from TRBV6-5 and TRBJ1-2, with TRBD1 matching over 7 bases. V lost 2 bases and J lost 6; bases outside the gene matches: 6. CDR3 size: 14 residues. Per the germline V gene, CDR1 is MNHEY and CDR2 is SVGAGI. The CDR3 is CASSYPGQADGYTF. DNA of the CDR3: TGTGCCAGCAGTTACCCCGGACAGGCGGATGGCTACACCTTC.

V gene TRBV7-9 combines with J gene TRBJ2-5; the match to TRBD2 covers 13 bases. The CDR3 sequence is 15 residues long. Germline V gene sequence: CDR1 SEHNR, CDR2 FQNEAQ (reference sequence). V lost 5 bases, J lost 5 bases, and 5 bases stayed unmatched. For the CDR3, the DNA is TGTGCCAGCAGCGCACCACTAGCGGGAGGGGAGACCCAGTACTTC. Its protein is CASSAPLAGGETQYF.

Only one count was recorded for this clone. The chain recombines TRBV19 with TRBJ1-1, with D possibly TRBD1 on 6 matching bases. Trimming took off 4 bases at V and 6 bases at J, with 15 bases between the two ends. This CDR3 region has 14 residues. The germline gives CDR1 LNHDA, CDR2 SQIVND (reference sequence). This chain's CDR3 is CASSRRDTRAEAFF. The DNA for the CDR3 is TGTGCCAGTAGTAGGCGGGACACCCGAGCTGAAGCTTTCTTT.

The V call is TRBV7-2, the J call TRBJ2-7; D unresolved. The germline V and J ends were trimmed by 1 base and 3 bases, with 16 bases remaining between them. CDR1 and CDR2 (germline): SGHTA, FQGNSA. This CDR3 has 16 amino acids. The CDR3 protein is CASSLGGTARYYEQYF. For the CDR3, the DNA is TGTGCCAGCAGCTTAGGAGGCACGGCGCGGTACTACGAGCAGTACTTC.

The rearrangement links TRBV27 to TRBJ1-2; a weak D match, TRBD1 (5 bases). The V gene's germline CDR1 is MNHEY and CDR2 SMNVEV (reference sequence). V was trimmed by 8 bases and J by 4 bases, leaving 23 bases between them. The CDR3 contains 16 residues. The CDR3 nucleotides are TGTGCCAGCCGGAAGGTCGCCAGAGAGGACATCTATGGCTACACCTTC. Its translation: CASRKVAREDIYGYTF.

This sequence joins TRBV7-9 and TRBJ1-2; possible D gene TRBD1, 5 bases. V lost 7 bases and J 7 bases, leaving 16 bases between the germline ends. Germline values: CDR1 SEHNR, CDR2 FQNEAQ (reference sequence). The CDR3 sequence is 13 residues long. The chain's CDR3 is CASIEGADPGYTF. The CDR3 DNA reads as TGTGCCAGCATCGAAGGGGCAGATCCTGGCTACACCTTC.

This rearrangement joins TRBV6-1 to TRBJ2-3, with a weak D call TRBD1 (5 bases). V was cut by 4 bases and J by 6 bases, with 8 bases left in between. Germline V lookup: CDR1 MNHNS, CDR2 SASEGT. The CDR3 loop spans 12 amino acids. The CDR3 region has the DNA TGTGCCAGCAGTGCCCAGGGTGATACGCAGTATTTT. Translated, it gives CASSAQGDTQYF.

The V gene is TRBV9, the J gene TRBJ2-1, with a possible D match to TRBD1 (5 bases). The germline CDR1 and CDR2 sequences are SGDLS and YYNGEE. This CDR3 region has 12 residues. Trimming shortened V by 7 bases and J by 15 bases, and 20 bases separated the two germline ends. The CDR3 region has the DNA TGTGCCAGCGGCCAGGGCGATAGGGCGCGGTTCTTC. It translates to CASGQGDRARFF.

The J gene is TRBJ1-3, the V gene TRBV6-5, with D hard to call. V dropped 5 bases and J dropped 0 bases, with 11 bases sitting between them. CDR3 length equals 15 residues. Germline CDR1 and CDR2: MNHEY and SVGAGI. CDR3 residues: CASSMDGSSGNTIYF. For the CDR3, the DNA is TGTGCCAGCAGTATGGACGGGAGCTCTGGAAACACCATATATTTT.

The rearrangement joins TRBV11-1 to TRBJ2-2; 8 positions agree with TRBD1. The CDR3 is made up of 16 amino acids. The V and J ends lost 5 bases and 3 bases, in that order; junction bases with no gene match: 8. Germline V gives CDR1 SGHAT, CDR2 FQDESV (reference sequence). The CDR3 nucleotides read TGTGCCAGCAGCCCTACTGACAGGGGTTACACCGGGGAGCTGTTTTTT. Translation: CASSPTDRGYTGELFF.

The chain couples TRBV4-2 to TRBJ1-5; 7 bases map to TRBD1. Germline V CDR1 and CDR2: LGHNA, YNFKEQ. The CDR3 sequence is 15 residues long. V trimming: 1 base; J trimming: 2 bases; junction bases outside the gene matches: 2. As DNA, the CDR3 is TGTGCCAGCAGCCAAGCAACAGGGGGCAATCAGCCCCAGCATTTT. Protein product: CASSQATGGNQPQHF.

The V call is TRBV30, the J call TRBJ2-7; D might be TRBD2 (6 bases). Germline V gene lookup returns CDR1 GTSNPN and CDR2 SVGIG (reference sequence). V was clipped by 3 bases and J by 3 bases, with 12 bases between them. The CDR3 totals 13 residues. DNA for the CDR3: TGTGCCTGGAGGTTAATCGGGAGCTACGAGCAGTACTTC. The encoded protein is CAWRLIGSYEQYF.

The chain links TRBV27 to TRBJ1-3; D gene unclear. CDR3 length equals 15 residues. Germline V gives CDR1 MNHEY, CDR2 SMNVEV (reference sequence). Trimming took off 4 bases at V and 2 bases at J, with 12 bases between the two ends. CDR3 residues: CASSSRMGPGNTIYF. The CDR3 nucleotides read TGTGCCAGCAGTTCCCGAATGGGTCCTGGAAACACCATATATTTT.

The chain recombines TRBV29-1 with TRBJ2-2; 10 nucleotides match TRBD2. The CDR3 runs to 16 residues. Germline CDR1 reads SQVTM; CDR2 reads ANQGSEA. The ends lost 0 bases at V and 7 bases at J; junction bases unmatched: 8. Here the CDR3 reads CSVEDRRSGGGGELFF. The DNA of the CDR3 is TGCAGCGTTGAAGATAGACGCAGCGGGGGGGGCGGGGAGCTGTTTTTT.

The V gene is TRBV10-3, the J gene TRBJ2-7; perhaps D is TRBD1 or TRBD2 (5 bases each). The CDR3 spans 12 residues. V lost 4 bases to trimming and J lost 3 bases, with 7 bases between them. In germline, CDR1 is ENHRY, CDR2 SYGVKD. CDR3 loop: CAISGGGYEQYF. The DNA for the CDR3 is TGTGCCATCAGTGGTGGGGGCTACGAGCAGTACTTC.

This clone was counted a few times. The J gene is TRBJ2-7, the V gene TRBV7-6; D possibly corresponds to TRBD2 (6 bases). Germline CDR1 reads SGHVS; CDR2 reads FNYEAQ. There are 13 residues in the CDR3. The V end was cut by 5 bases, the J end by 7 bases, with 15 bases between. DNA of the CDR3: TGTGCCAGCAGCCCGCAGCGGGCTGGGGAGCAGTACTTC. Its translation: CASSPQRAGEQYF. The variable domain in full, with the rest retrieved from reference TRBV7-6 and TRBJ2-7, is GAGVSQSPRYKVTKRGQDVALRCDPISGHVSLYWYRQALGQGPEFLTYFNYEAQQDKSGLPNDRFSAERPEGSISTLTIQRTEQRDSAMYRCASSPQRAGEQYFGPGTRLTVT.

The CDR3 is CSVARLAGVADTQYF. The CDR3 DNA reads as TGCAGCGTCGCTCGACTAGCGGGAGTCGCAGATACGCAGTATTTT. The gene calls are TRBV29-1 and TRBJ2-3; 12 bases line up with TRBD2. The V segment lost 6 bases and the J segment 4 bases; nucleotides outside the gene matches: 8. This CDR3 has 15 amino acids. Germline values: CDR1 SQVTM, CDR2 ANQGSEA.

This chain links TRBV9 with TRBJ2-7; D may be TRBD1 (6 bases). Trimming removed 0 bases at V and 3 bases at J, with 16 bases between. The CDR3 runs 16 residues. Germline V gene data show CDR1 as SGDLS and CDR2 as YYNGEE. CDR3 DNA: TGTGCCAGCAGCGTAGAGGAAGCAGGGGTTCACTACGAGCAGTACTTC. It specifies CASSVEEAGVHYEQYF. The full variable domain, rest sourced from reference TRBV9 and TRBJ2-7, is DSGVTQTPKHLITATGQRVTLRCSPRSGDLSVYWYQQSLDQGLQFLIQYYNGEERAKGNILERFSAQQFPDLHSELNLSSLELGDSALYFCASSVEEAGVHYEQYFGPGTRLTVT.

The rearrangement uses TRBV9 and TRBJ2-3, with D possibly matching TRBD1 (5 bases). The CDR3 has 11 residues. Germline CDR1 reads SGDLS; CDR2 reads YYNGEE. V gave up 6 bases and J gave up 5 bases, with 7 bases separating them. The CDR3 DNA follows: TGTGCCAGCACAAGGGGAGATACGCAGTATTTT. It is translated as CASTRGDTQYF. The whole variable domain, remainder taken from reference TRBV9 and TRBJ2-3, is DSGVTQTPKHLITATGQRVTLRCSPRSGDLSVYWYQQSLDQGLQFLIQYYNGEERAKGNILERFSAQQFPDLHSELNLSSLELGDSALYFCASTRGDTQYFGPGTRLTVL.